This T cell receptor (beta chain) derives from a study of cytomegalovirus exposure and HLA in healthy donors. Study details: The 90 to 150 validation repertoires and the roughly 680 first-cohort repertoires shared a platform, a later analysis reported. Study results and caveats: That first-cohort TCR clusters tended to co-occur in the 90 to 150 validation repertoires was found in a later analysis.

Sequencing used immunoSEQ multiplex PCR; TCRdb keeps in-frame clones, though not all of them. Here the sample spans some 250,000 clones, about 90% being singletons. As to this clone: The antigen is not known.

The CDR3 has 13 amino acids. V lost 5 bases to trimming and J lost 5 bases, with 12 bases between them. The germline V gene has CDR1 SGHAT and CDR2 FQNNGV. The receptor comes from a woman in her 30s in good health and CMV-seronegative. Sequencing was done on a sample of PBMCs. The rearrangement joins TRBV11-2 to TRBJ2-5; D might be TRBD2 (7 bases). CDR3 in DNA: TGTGCCAGCAGCCGGGGGGCCGGGGAGACCCAGTACTTC. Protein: CASSRGAGETQYF.